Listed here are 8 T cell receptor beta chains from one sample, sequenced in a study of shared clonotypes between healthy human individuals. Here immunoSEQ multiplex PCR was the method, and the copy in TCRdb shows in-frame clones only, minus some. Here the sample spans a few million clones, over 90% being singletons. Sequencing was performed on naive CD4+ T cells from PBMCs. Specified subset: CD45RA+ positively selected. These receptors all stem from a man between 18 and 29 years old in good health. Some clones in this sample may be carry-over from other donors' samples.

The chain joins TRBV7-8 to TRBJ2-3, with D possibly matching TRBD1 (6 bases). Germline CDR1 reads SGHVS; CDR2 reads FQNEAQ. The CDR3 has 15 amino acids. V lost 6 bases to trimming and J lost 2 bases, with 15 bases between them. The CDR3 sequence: CASSVVGDNTDTQYF. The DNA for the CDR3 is TGTGCCAGCAGTGTGGTGGGGGACAACACAGATACGCAGTATTTT.

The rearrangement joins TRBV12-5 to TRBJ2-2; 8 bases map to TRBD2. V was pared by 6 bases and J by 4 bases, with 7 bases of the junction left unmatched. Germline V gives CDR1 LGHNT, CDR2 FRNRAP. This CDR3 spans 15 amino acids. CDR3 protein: CASGPSGGGTGELFF. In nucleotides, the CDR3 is TGTGCTAGTGGACCGAGCGGGGGAGGCACCGGGGAGCTGTTTTTT.

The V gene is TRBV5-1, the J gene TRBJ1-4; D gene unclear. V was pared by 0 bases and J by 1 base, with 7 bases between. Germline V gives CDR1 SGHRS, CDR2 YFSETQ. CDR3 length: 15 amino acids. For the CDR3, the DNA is TGCGCCAGCAGCTTGGCCATGGGAACTAATGAAAAACTGTTTTTT. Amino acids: CASSLAMGTNEKLFF.

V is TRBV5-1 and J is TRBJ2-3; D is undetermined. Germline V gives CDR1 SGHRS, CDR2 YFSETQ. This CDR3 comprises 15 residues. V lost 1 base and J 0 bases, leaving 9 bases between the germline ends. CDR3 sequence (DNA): TGCGCCAGCAGCTTGATTGTGACGAGCACAGATACGCAGTATTTT. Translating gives CASSLIVTSTDTQYF.

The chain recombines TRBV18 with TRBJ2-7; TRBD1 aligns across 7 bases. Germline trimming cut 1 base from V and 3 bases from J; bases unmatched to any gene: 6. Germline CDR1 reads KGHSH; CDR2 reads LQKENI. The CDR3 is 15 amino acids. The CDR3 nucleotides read TGTGCCAGCTCACCACAGACAGGGACCGGCTACGAGCAGTACTTC. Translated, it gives CASSPQTGTGYEQYF.

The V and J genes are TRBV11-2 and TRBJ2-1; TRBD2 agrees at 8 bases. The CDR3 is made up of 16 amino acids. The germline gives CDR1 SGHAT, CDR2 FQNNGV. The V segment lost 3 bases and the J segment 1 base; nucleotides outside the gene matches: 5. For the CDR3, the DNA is TGTGCCAGCAGCTTGGCGGGGGGCCCTTCCTACAATGAGCAGTTCTTC. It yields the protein CASSLAGGPSYNEQFF.

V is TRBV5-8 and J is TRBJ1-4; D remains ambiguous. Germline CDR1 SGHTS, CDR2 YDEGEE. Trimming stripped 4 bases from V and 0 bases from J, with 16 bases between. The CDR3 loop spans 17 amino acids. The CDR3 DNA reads TGTGCCAGCAGCCTGGGTCGGAGCTCGGCAACTAATGAAAAACTGTTTTTT. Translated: CASSLGRSSATNEKLFF.

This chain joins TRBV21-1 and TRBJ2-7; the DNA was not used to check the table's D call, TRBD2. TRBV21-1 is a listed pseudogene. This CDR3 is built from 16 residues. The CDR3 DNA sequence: TGTGCCAGCAGCCCCCTAGTGGCGGGAGATTTCTACGAGCAGTACTTC. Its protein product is CASSPLVAGDFYEQYF.